One sample yielded the 21 T cell receptor beta chains listed below, sequenced in a study of blood T cell repertoires in COVID-19. Profiling relied on immunoSEQ multiplex PCR, and the TCRdb table lists in-frame clones only, not all of them. There are about 150,000 clones in the sample; roughly 82% occur only once, and roughly 2% lies in the top ten. Sequenced input: peripheral blood. The receptors stem from a man in his sixties or seventies with acute or convalescent COVID-19.

The chain couples TRBV5-1 to TRBJ2-4, with D hard to call. Germline V gene lookup returns CDR1 SGHRS and CDR2 YFSETQ. The CDR3 totals 13 residues. The V and J ends lost 0 bases and 7 bases respectively, with 8 bases between them. This chain's CDR3 is CASSLDRSNIQYF. For the CDR3, the DNA is TGCGCCAGCAGCTTGGACAGATCCAACATTCAGTACTTC.

CDR3 region: CASSPGTGTLGEQYF. The CDR3 nucleotides are TGTGCCAGCAGCCCTGGGACAGGGACCCTAGGGGAGCAGTACTTC. This chain uses TRBV7-8 with TRBJ2-7; TRBD1 aligns across 9 bases. The CDR3 extends over 15 amino acids. V shed 5 bases, J shed 7 bases, and the junction held 12 bases outside the gene matches. The V gene's germline CDR1 is SGHVS and CDR2 FQNEAQ.

The chain recombines TRBV7-9 with TRBJ2-2; 11 bases align to TRBD1. With 4 bases clipped from V and 1 base from J, the junction kept 2 bases outside the gene matches. Germline V CDR1 and CDR2: SEHNR, FQNEAQ (reference sequence). The CDR3 length is 16 residues. CDR3 loop: CASSYGTGGNTGELFF. The CDR3 bases are TGTGCCAGCAGCTATGGGACAGGGGGGAACACCGGGGAGCTGTTTTTT.

The chain uses TRBV5-1 and TRBJ2-3; 10 nucleotides align to TRBD2. Germline values: CDR1 SGHRS, CDR2 YFSETQ. The CDR3 extends over 16 amino acids. V lost 1 base, J lost 6 bases, and 8 bases stayed unmatched. The CDR3 sequence is CASSLYLAGAADTQYF. As DNA, the CDR3 is TGCGCCAGCAGCTTGTATCTAGCGGGAGCAGCGGATACGCAGTATTTT.

Here the CDR3 reads CASSLSQGARGYTF. The CDR3 bases are TGTGCCAGCAGCTTGTCCCAGGGGGCGCGGGGCTACACCTTC. V and J are TRBV5-4 and TRBJ1-2; 8 nucleotides align to TRBD1. The CDR3 length is 14 residues. Germline lookup yields CDR1 SGHNT and CDR2 YYREEE (reference sequence). Unmatched junction bases numbered 7, after V lost 1 base and J lost 8 bases.

The chain links TRBV3-1 (or the pseudogene TRBV3-2) to TRBJ1-5; possibly TRBD1 for D (6 bases). Germline loops: CDR1 LGHDT, CDR2 YNNKEL (reference sequence). The V end lost 4 bases, the J end lost 4 bases, and 11 bases lay between the germline ends. The CDR3 sequence is 14 residues long. The CDR3 bases are TGTGCCAGCAGCCTACAGGGCAGAAATCAGCCCCAGCATTTT. Translating it yields CASSLQGRNQPQHF.

CDR3 sequence reads: CASSEPPGQETQYF. The CDR3 DNA is TGTGCCAGCAGTGAGCCCCCAGGCCAAGAGACCCAGTACTTC. The chain is built from TRBV25-1 and TRBJ2-5; D is unclear. The CDR3 is made up of 14 amino acids. Trimming removed 3 bases from V and 1 base from J, with 9 bases in between. Germline CDR1 MGHDK, CDR2 SYGVNS.

The chain uses TRBV7-9 and TRBJ2-1; 14 bases are shared with TRBD2. The CDR3 is 13 amino acids. V was clipped by 8 bases and J by 7 bases; unmatched bases: 1. From germline, CDR1 is SEHNR and CDR2 FQNEAQ (reference sequence). The CDR3 DNA reads TGTGCCAGCGGACTAGCGGGAGGAAATGAGCAGTTCTTC. This encodes CASGLAGGNEQFF. Full variable domain (remainder filled in from reference TRBV7-9 and TRBJ2-1): DTGVSQNPRHKITKRGQNVTFRCDPISEHNRLYWYRQTLGQGPEFLTYFQNEAQLEKSRLLSDRFSAERPKGSFSTLEIQRTEQGDSAMYLCASGLAGGNEQFFGPGTRLTVL.

Note on this clone: At the DNA level, this CDR3 is encoded by other sequences in the same sample as well. The chain combines TRBV11-2 with TRBJ2-1; D not resolved. Trimming took 1 base from V and 5 from J, leaving 6 bases between them. Germline lookup yields CDR1 SGHAT and CDR2 FQNNGV. The CDR3 extends over 13 amino acids. As DNA, the CDR3 is TGTGCCAGCAGCTTAGGACTGGACAATGAGCAGTTCTTC. Its translation is CASSLGLDNEQFF.

This chain joins TRBV7-9 and TRBJ1-3; D remains ambiguous. This CDR3 spans 12 amino acids. V was shortened by 5 bases and J by 10 bases, with 12 bases between the two germline ends. Germline lookup yields CDR1 SEHNR and CDR2 FQNEAQ (reference sequence). The chain's CDR3 is CASSPDIGTIYF. CDR3 coding DNA: TGTGCCAGCAGCCCAGACATTGGGACCATATATTTT.

This sequence joins TRBV6-5 and TRBJ1-1, with D uncertain. Germline V gives CDR1 MNHEY, CDR2 SVGAGI. The CDR3 spans 13 residues. V was cut by 8 bases and J by 1 base, with 11 bases left in between. The DNA of the CDR3 is TGTGCCAGCTCGGTGGAGGAGAACACTGAAGCTTTCTTT. Encoded protein: CASSVEENTEAFF.

This chain's CDR3 is CASSMVAVGELFF. CDR3 nucleotides: TGTGCCAGTAGTATGGTGGCAGTCGGGGAGCTGTTTTTT. The chain uses TRBV19 and TRBJ2-2; D is unclear. V was clipped by 3 bases and J by 7 bases, with 9 bases between them. CDR3 size: 13 residues. Germline V gives CDR1 LNHDA, CDR2 SQIVND (reference sequence).

The rearrangement links TRBV7-9 to TRBJ2-2; a possible D gene is TRBD2 (6 bases). CDR1 is SEHNR, CDR2 FQNEAQ, per germline (reference sequence). CDR3 length: 14 amino acids. The V and J ends lost 2 bases and 7 bases respectively, with 11 bases between them. The CDR3 DNA is TGTGCCAGCAGCTTAACGGGAGTGGTCGGGGAGCTGTTTTTT. Its protein product is CASSLTGVVGELFF.

This clone was detected only a few times. The chain is built from TRBV28 and TRBJ1-2; no definite D call. The V end lost 6 bases, the J end lost 10 bases, and 9 bases lay between the germline ends. The CDR3 is 10 amino acids. Germline CDR1 and CDR2: MDHEN and SYDVKM. The CDR3 loop reads CASRGEDYTF. The CDR3 DNA reads as TGTGCCAGCAGGGGTGAGGACTACACCTTC.

The chain recombines TRBV3-1 (or the pseudogene TRBV3-2) with TRBJ2-7, with D possibly TRBD2 on 5 matching bases. The CDR3 loop spans 13 amino acids. The V gene's germline CDR1 is LGHDT and CDR2 YNNKEL (reference sequence). With 3 bases removed from V and 3 bases from J, the gap between germline ends came to 9 bases. The CDR3 is CASSQVRGYEQYF. The CDR3 DNA is TGTGCCAGCAGCCAGGTCCGGGGCTACGAGCAGTACTTC.

V usage is TRBV10-1 and J usage is TRBJ1-1; D possibly corresponds to TRBD1 (5 bases). The CDR3 loop spans 14 amino acids. Germline values: CDR1 WNHNN, CDR2 SYGVQD (reference sequence). The V gene lost 3 bases and the J gene lost 5 bases, with 13 bases spanning the gap. CDR3 residues: CASSDGGWETEAFF. DNA for the CDR3: TGCGCCAGCAGTGATGGGGGGTGGGAGACTGAAGCTTTCTTT.

This clone was seen a few times. This rearrangement joins TRBV7-6 to TRBJ1-5; no definite D call. The V gene lost 2 bases and the J gene lost 1 base, with 9 bases spanning the gap. CDR3 size: 15 residues. In germline, CDR1 is SGHVS, CDR2 FNYEAQ. In DNA, the CDR3 is TGTGCCAGCAGCTTACAATCCGGGAGCAATCAGCCCCAGCATTTT. This gives the protein CASSLQSGSNQPQHF.

The chain combines TRBV27 with TRBJ2-7, with D perhaps TRBD1 (6 bases). The CDR3 loop spans 15 amino acids. V lost 2 bases and J 1 base, leaving 12 bases between the germline ends. Germline values: CDR1 MNHEY, CDR2 SMNVEV (reference sequence). The DNA for the CDR3 is TGTGCCAGCAGTTTACGGTGGACAGATTCCTACGAGCAGTACTTC. Translating gives CASSLRWTDSYEQYF.

The chain uses TRBV5-1 and TRBJ2-3; 9 nucleotides match TRBD1. The CDR3 runs to 15 residues. In germline, CDR1 is SGHRS, CDR2 YFSETQ. The V gene end was trimmed by 4 bases and the J gene end by 8 bases; junction bases not matched to a gene: 11. As DNA, the CDR3 is TGCGCCAGCAGCGTATCCGGGACAGGGAGTCGTACGCAGTATTTT. Encoded protein: CASSVSGTGSRTQYF.

The CDR3 bases are TGTGCCTGGACCAAGGCGGGATATAATAATGAAAAACTGTTTTTT. It is translated as CAWTKAGYNNEKLFF. The gene calls are TRBV30 and TRBJ1-4; D gene ambiguous. V dropped 4 bases and J dropped 4 bases, with 16 bases sitting between them. There are 15 residues in the CDR3. Per germline, CDR1 GTSNPN and CDR2 SVGIG (reference sequence).

This clone was observed a single time. The chain uses TRBV15 and TRBJ1-5; a possible D gene is TRBD1 (5 bases). CDR1 LNHNV and CDR2 YYDKDF come from the germline V gene (reference sequence). This CDR3 is built from 15 residues. The ends were cut back, 3 bases at V and 2 bases at J, with 11 bases in the middle. The CDR3 DNA reads TGTGCCACCAGCAGGCGGGGCTCCGGCAATCAGCCCCAGCATTTT. Translation: CATSRRGSGNQPQHF.